These 24 T cell receptor beta chains were sequenced from one sample in a study of T cell repertoires in ileal Crohn's disease. Generated by immunoSEQ multiplex PCR, the TCRdb table keeps only in-frame clones and is missing some. The sample holds 25,000 to 35,000 clones, about 81% seen once. Source material: ileal tissue. Source of these receptors: an adult with Crohn's disease.

V and J are TRBV19 and TRBJ2-7; TRBD2 might be the D (6 bases). This CDR3 contains 13 residues. Trimming cost V 3 bases and J 6 bases, with 12 bases left between them. In germline, CDR1 is LNHDA, CDR2 SQIVND (reference sequence). CDR3 loop: CASSINGGREQYF. CDR3 DNA: TGTGCCAGTAGTATTAACGGGGGACGCGAGCAGTACTTC.

A word on this clone: Other nucleotide sequences in the sample specify the same CDR3. V and J are TRBV7-9 and TRBJ2-7, with a possible D match to TRBD1 (5 bases). There are 15 residues in the CDR3. Germline lookup yields CDR1 SEHNR and CDR2 FQNEAQ (reference sequence). V was pared by 2 bases and J by 1 base, with 12 bases between. CDR3 nucleotides: TGTGCCAGCAGCTTAAAGGGGCAGGGTTCCTACGAGCAGTACTTC. Its translation is CASSLKGQGSYEQYF. Together with reference TRBV7-9 and TRBJ2-7, the CDR3 gives the full variable domain: DTGVSQNPRHKITKRGQNVTFRCDPISEHNRLYWYRQTLGQGPEFLTYFQNEAQLEKSRLLSDRFSAERPKGSFSTLEIQRTEQGDSAMYLCASSLKGQGSYEQYFGPGTRLTVT.

J is TRBJ2-3 and V is TRBV9, with 8 bases fitting TRBD2. The V gene end was trimmed by 3 bases and the J gene end by 2 bases; junction bases not matched to a gene: 14. The CDR3 contains 18 residues. CDR1 and CDR2 (germline): SGDLS, YYNGEE. For the CDR3, the DNA is TGTGCCAGCAGCGCGGGGGAGGGCAGCGGGGGTTACACAGATACGCAGTATTTT. As protein: CASSAGEGSGGYTDTQYF.

The V call is TRBV19, the J call TRBJ2-7; 10 bases are shared with TRBD1. The CDR3 is 14 amino acids. CDR1 is LNHDA and CDR2 is SQIVND in the germline V gene (reference sequence). V lost 6 bases, J lost 3 bases, and 5 bases stayed unmatched. This CDR3 reads CASRYRDRGYEQYF. The CDR3 nucleotides read TGTGCCAGTAGATACCGGGACAGGGGCTACGAGCAGTACTTC.

The chain uses TRBV13 and TRBJ2-5, with 10 bases aligning to TRBD2. CDR1 PRHDT and CDR2 FYEKMQ come from the germline V gene (reference sequence). J gave up 5 bases and V 5 bases, and 2 bases lay outside the gene matches. The CDR3 extends over 13 amino acids. CDR3 coding DNA: TGTGCCAGCAGCACGGGACTAGCGGAGACCCAGTACTTC. This codes for CASSTGLAETQYF.

A few counts support this clone. The genes are TRBV10-3 and TRBJ2-7; the D gene is possibly TRBD1 (5 bases). The V end lost 3 bases, the J end lost 3 bases, and 12 bases lay between the germline ends. Germline V gene data show CDR1 as ENHRY and CDR2 as SYGVKD. This CDR3 has 14 residues. The CDR3 protein is CAISETGTIYEQYF. The CDR3 DNA reads TGTGCCATCAGTGAAACAGGAACCATCTACGAGCAGTACTTC.

The chain combines TRBV7-2 with TRBJ2-7, with D perhaps matching TRBD1 (5 bases). V was shortened by 5 bases and J by 2 bases, with 13 bases between the two germline ends. Germline CDR1 is SGHTA and CDR2 is FQGNSA. This CDR3 is built from 14 residues. The chain's CDR3 is CASSPWAGPYEQYF. Here the CDR3 DNA reads TGTGCCAGCAGCCCCTGGGCAGGGCCCTACGAGCAGTACTTC.

The chain is built from TRBV9 and TRBJ2-7; TRBD2 might be the D (6 bases). The CDR3 runs to 13 residues. Germline CDR1 and CDR2: SGDLS and YYNGEE. V gave up 0 bases and J gave up 4 bases, with 8 bases separating them. The CDR3 sequence is CASSVAAGYEQYF. The CDR3, as DNA: TGTGCCAGCAGCGTAGCTGCGGGGTACGAGCAGTACTTC. Full variable domain (missing parts from reference TRBV9 and TRBJ2-7): DSGVTQTPKHLITATGQRVTLRCSPRSGDLSVYWYQQSLDQGLQFLIQYYNGEERAKGNILERFSAQQFPDLHSELNLSSLELGDSALYFCASSVAAGYEQYFGPGTRLTVT.

This sequence joins TRBV6-5 and TRBJ1-2, with TRBD1 matching 9 bases. The V segment lost 6 bases and the J segment 9 bases; nucleotides outside the gene matches: 8. The germline CDR1 and CDR2 sequences are MNHEY and SVGAGI. The CDR3 runs 13 residues. In nucleotides, the CDR3 is TGTGCCAGCAGCAGAGGGACAGGGAGAAGCTACACCTTC. It is translated as CASSRGTGRSYTF.

This chain joins TRBV4-3 and TRBJ1-3; D is undetermined. The ends were cut back, 1 base at V and 1 base at J, with 11 bases in the middle. CDR3 length: 16 residues. Germline loops: CDR1 LGHNA, CDR2 YSLEER. The CDR3 loop is CASSQVGGRSGNTIYF. In DNA form, the CDR3 reads TGCGCCAGCAGCCAAGTGGGTGGGAGGTCTGGAAACACCATATATTTT.

This sequence joins TRBV19 and TRBJ2-2, with a weak D call TRBD2 (8 bases). The CDR3 covers 13 residues. Trimming shortened V by 3 bases and J by 15 bases, and 17 bases separated the two germline ends. Germline V CDR1 and CDR2: LNHDA, SQIVND (reference sequence). CDR3 amino acids: CASSISGGQSVFF. Written as DNA, the CDR3 is TGTGCCAGTAGTATCAGCGGGGGACAGTCGGTGTTTTTT.

The CDR3 DNA sequence: TGTGCCAGCAGCTTGGTCGCAGGGGCCTCTGGCTACACCTTC. It translates to CASSLVAGASGYTF. V usage is TRBV5-6 and J usage is TRBJ1-2, with D maybe TRBD1 (6 bases). Germline CDR1 SGHDT, CDR2 YYEEEE. This CDR3 spans 14 amino acids. Trimming took off 0 bases at V and 7 bases at J, with 13 bases between the two ends.

V is TRBV6-1 and J is TRBJ2-6, with D possibly being TRBD1 (6 bases). This CDR3 has 15 residues. The V gene lost 7 bases and the J gene lost 1 base, with 11 bases spanning the gap. The germline V gene has CDR1 MNHNS and CDR2 SASEGT. The CDR3 here is CASNPQGSGANVLTF. CDR3 coding DNA: TGTGCCAGCAACCCACAGGGATCTGGGGCCAACGTCCTGACTTTC.

In this sample, this clone turned up once. The V gene is TRBV6-5, the J gene TRBJ1-2; 12 nucleotides match TRBD1. The ends lost 6 bases at V and 8 bases at J; junction bases unmatched: 7. This CDR3 contains 14 residues. In germline, CDR1 is MNHEY, CDR2 SVGAGI. The CDR3 reads CASSLGQGAGGYTF. The CDR3 DNA is TGTGCCAGCAGCTTGGGACAGGGGGCGGGCGGCTACACCTTC.

This clone has a handful of counts. The CDR3 reads CASSPGGGNTIYF. DNA of the CDR3: TGTGCCAGCAGCCCGGGAGGTGGAAACACCATATATTTT. V usage is TRBV7-2 and J usage is TRBJ1-3, with D unresolved. This CDR3 region has 13 residues. V was pared by 5 bases and J by 3 bases, with 8 bases between. Germline CDR1 SGHTA, CDR2 FQGNSA.

V is TRBV4-1 and J is TRBJ1-1; TRBD1 matches at 9 bases. The CDR3 extends over 15 amino acids. Trimming at V came to 0 bases and at J to 3 bases, leaving 2 bases not matched to a gene. Germline values: CDR1 MGHRA, CDR2 YSYEKL. The CDR3, as DNA: TGCGCCAGCAGCCAAGAAGACAGGGGGGACACTGAAGCTTTCTTT. Translation gives CASSQEDRGDTEAFF.

This clone appeared a few times. The chain combines TRBV2 with TRBJ1-2; D is ambiguous. Looked up from germline, CDR1 is SNHLY and CDR2 is FYNNEI. The CDR3 totals 14 residues. Trimming took 3 bases from V and 2 from J, leaving 10 bases between them. CDR3 residues: CASSDGGFNYGYTF. In DNA, the CDR3 is TGTGCCAGCAGTGATGGAGGGTTCAACTATGGCTACACCTTC.

Only a few counts were recorded for this clone. The chain joins TRBV18 to TRBJ2-2; no clear D gene. Germline-derived CDR1 and CDR2 are KGHSH and LQKENI. CDR3 length: 16 amino acids. Trimming pared 2 bases from V and 5 bases from J, leaving 15 bases between. The CDR3 spells CASSPFPVQETGELFF. For the CDR3, the DNA is TGTGCCAGCTCACCATTCCCTGTCCAGGAAACCGGGGAGCTGTTTTTT.

This chain connects TRBV30 to TRBJ1-3; weak D call: TRBD1 (6 bases). Germline CDR1 reads GTSNPN; CDR2 reads SVGIG (reference sequence). V was clipped by 3 bases and J by 2 bases, with 11 bases between them. This CDR3 is built from 14 residues. CDR3 sequence (DNA): TGTGCCTGGAGGATACAGGGAACTGGAAACACCATATATTTT. This sequence encodes CAWRIQGTGNTIYF.

This clone was counted only a few times. This rearrangement joins TRBV11-2 to TRBJ2-3; 13 nucleotides agree with TRBD2. V was clipped by 1 base and J by 8 bases; unmatched bases: 9. This CDR3 is 17 amino acids long. CDR1 and CDR2 (germline): SGHAT, FQNNGV. The CDR3 DNA is TGTGCCAGCAGCTTAGCGGGACTAGCGGGGCGGGAAGGTACGCAGTATTTT. Its protein product is CASSLAGLAGREGTQYF.

The rearrangement joins TRBV6-5 to TRBJ1-1; D is perhaps TRBD1 (6 bases). Germline V gene sequence: CDR1 MNHEY, CDR2 SVGAGI. Deletions cut 6 bases from V and 10 bases from J, with 12 bases between. CDR3 length: 11 amino acids. The CDR3 region is CASRSQGRAFF. CDR3 coding DNA: TGTGCCAGCAGGTCACAGGGTCGAGCTTTCTTT.

This chain joins TRBV27 and TRBJ1-2; 9 bases align to TRBD1. CDR1 is MNHEY and CDR2 is SMNVEV in the germline V gene (reference sequence). The J segment lost 4 bases and the V segment lost 5 bases, leaving 14 bases of the junction unmatched. The CDR3 contains 17 residues. CDR3 sequence reads: CASSPLLTGGGGYGYTF. The CDR3 DNA follows: TGTGCCAGCAGTCCTCTTCTAACAGGGGGCGGAGGCTATGGCTACACCTTC.

The V and J genes are TRBV30 and TRBJ2-7; 8 bases match TRBD2. Germline loops: CDR1 GTSNPN, CDR2 SVGIG (reference sequence). CDR3 length: 16 residues. The V segment lost 0 bases and the J segment 3 bases; nucleotides outside the gene matches: 10. This CDR3 is CAWSVKGGGGNYEQYF. CDR3 DNA sequence: TGTGCCTGGAGTGTAAAGGGAGGCGGGGGGAACTACGAGCAGTACTTC. Looking up the rest from reference TRBV30 and TRBJ2-7 gives the full variable domain: SQTIHQWPATLVQPVGSPLSLECTVEGTSNPNLYWYRQAAGRGLQLLFYSVGIGQISSEVPQNLSASRPQDRQFILSSKKLLLSDSGFYLCAWSVKGGGGNYEQYFGPGTRLTVT.

Comment on this clone: Other DNA sequences in this specimen translate into the identical CDR3. V gene TRBV7-2 combines with J gene TRBJ1-6, with 7 bases lining up with TRBD1. The germline gives CDR1 SGHTA, CDR2 FQGNSA. V was clipped by 0 bases and J by 13 bases; unmatched bases: 6. The CDR3 loop spans 14 amino acids. The CDR3, as DNA: TGTGCCAGCAGCTTAGCGTTACAGGGGACCCCCCTCCACTTT. Its translation: CASSLALQGTPLHF.